Listed below are T cell receptor beta chains from one sample, sequenced in a study of PD-1 blockade in classical Hodgkin lymphoma. This table comes from immunoSEQ multiplex PCR, and its TCRdb copy is limited to in-frame clones, with some not included. This sample yields fewer than 65,000 clones, of which approximately 90% are seen a single time; 15% belongs to the top ten. The sequenced sample was peripheral blood mononuclear cells (PBMCs), obtained at baseline. These receptors originate from a human donor with classical Hodgkin lymphoma. The CDR3 runs from the conserved cysteine through the conserved F or W. The order of the fields is V gene, J gene, D gene, CDR3 protein. D genes are given only for firm matches.

v_gene: TRBV7-3; j_gene: TRBJ2-2; d_gene: TRBD1; CDR3aa: CASSFGTAGELFF
v_gene: TRBV7-8; j_gene: TRBJ1-5; d_gene: .; CDR3aa: CASSSRQINQPQHF
v_gene: TRBV30; j_gene: TRBJ2-1; d_gene: .; CDR3aa: CAWRPEYNEQFF
v_gene: TRBV5-1; j_gene: .; d_gene: .; CDR3aa: CASSLGSRGGEQYF
v_gene: TRBV6-1; j_gene: TRBJ1-1; d_gene: .; CDR3aa: CASSEAPGGGMYTEAFF
v_gene: TRBV7-9; j_gene: TRBJ2-7; d_gene: TRBD1; CDR3aa: CASSHLLGQGSEQYF
v_gene: TRBV5-1; j_gene: TRBJ2-2; d_gene: TRBD1; CDR3aa: CASSYRQGTTGELFF
v_gene: TRBV4-1; j_gene: TRBJ1-1; d_gene: .; CDR3aa: CASSQDGGVRTEAFF
v_gene: TRBV5-6; j_gene: TRBJ1-2; d_gene: TRBD1; CDR3aa: CASSSVEVLDRGLLF
v_gene: TRBV7-9; j_gene: TRBJ2-2; d_gene: TRBD1; CDR3aa: CASSSTGPGELFF
v_gene: TRBV12-5; j_gene: TRBJ1-5; d_gene: .; CDR3aa: CASEREVGQPQHF
v_gene: TRBV5-4; j_gene: TRBJ2-7; d_gene: TRBD2; CDR3aa: CASSFGLAGNEQYF
v_gene: TRBV7-9; j_gene: TRBJ2-7; d_gene: .; CDR3aa: CASSLVIPSYEQYF
v_gene: TRBV27; j_gene: TRBJ1-1; d_gene: .; CDR3aa: CASSFSGGTEAFF
v_gene: TRBV18; j_gene: TRBJ1-3; d_gene: .; CDR3aa: CASLSPGNTIYF
v_gene: TRBV5-1; j_gene: TRBJ2-2; d_gene: .; CDR3aa: CASSFHPEELFF
v_gene: TRBV7-6; j_gene: TRBJ2-5; d_gene: .; CDR3aa: CASSSTSGSQETQYF
v_gene: TRBV5-4; j_gene: TRBJ2-3; d_gene: TRBD2; CDR3aa: CASSSYGTSGGTDTQYF
v_gene: TRBV5-1; j_gene: TRBJ2-3; d_gene: .; CDR3aa: CASSLRTSTDTQYF
v_gene: TRBV11-1; j_gene: TRBJ1-2; d_gene: TRBD1; CDR3aa: CASSFGQGDIYGYTF
v_gene: TRBV2; j_gene: TRBJ2-1; d_gene: .; CDR3aa: CASIEGSHEQFF
v_gene: TRBV5-1; j_gene: TRBJ2-1; d_gene: .; CDR3aa: CASKIRTDNEQFF
v_gene: TRBV29-1; j_gene: TRBJ1-1; d_gene: .; CDR3aa: CRATTTTNTEAFF
v_gene: TRBV10-3; j_gene: TRBJ2-7; d_gene: TRBD1; CDR3aa: CATTRDSEYEQYF
v_gene: TRBV6-5; j_gene: TRBJ1-4; d_gene: .; CDR3aa: CASRNGGSGEKLFF
v_gene: TRBV7-9; j_gene: TRBJ1-6; d_gene: .; CDR3aa: CASSLQGSSPLHF
v_gene: TRBV18; j_gene: TRBJ2-7; d_gene: .; CDR3aa: CASSPPDRSTPYEQYF
v_gene: TRBV6-6; j_gene: TRBJ2-2; d_gene: .; CDR3aa: CASSYYPPRDTGELFF
v_gene: TRBV6-5; j_gene: TRBJ1-2; d_gene: TRBD1; CDR3aa: CASSQPAGQGNGYTF
v_gene: TRBV11-2; j_gene: TRBJ2-2; d_gene: TRBD2; CDR3aa: CASSLFGLARLRGTGELFF
v_gene: TRBV7-9; j_gene: TRBJ1-5; d_gene: TRBD1; CDR3aa: CASSSNRGRNQPQHF
v_gene: TRBV5-1; j_gene: TRBJ2-7; d_gene: .; CDR3aa: CASSFPGATSSYEQYF